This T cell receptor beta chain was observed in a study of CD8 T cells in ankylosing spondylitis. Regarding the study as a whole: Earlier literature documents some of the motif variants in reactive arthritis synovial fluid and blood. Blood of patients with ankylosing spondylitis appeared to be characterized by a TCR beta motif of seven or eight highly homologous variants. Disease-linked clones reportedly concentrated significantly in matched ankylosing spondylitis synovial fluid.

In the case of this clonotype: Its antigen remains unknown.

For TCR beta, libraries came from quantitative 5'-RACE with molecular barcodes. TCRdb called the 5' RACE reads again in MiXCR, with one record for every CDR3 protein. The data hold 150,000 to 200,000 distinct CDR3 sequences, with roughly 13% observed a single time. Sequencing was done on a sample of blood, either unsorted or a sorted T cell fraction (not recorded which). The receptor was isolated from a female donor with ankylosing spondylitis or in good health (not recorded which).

CDR3 residues: CASSLSPLAVQETQYF. The CDR3 region has the DNA TGTGCCAGCAGCTTGAGCCCCCTAGCGGTCCAAGAGACCCAGTACTTC. The chain is built from TRBV5-4 and TRBJ2-5; 7 nucleotides line up with TRBD2. Germline V gene data show CDR1 as SGHNT and CDR2 as YYREEE (reference sequence). The CDR3 is 16 residues long. V was clipped by 1 base and J by 1 base; unmatched bases: 7.